This TCR beta chain originates from a study of low-dose radiotherapy and immunotherapy resistance in tumors. Primers used for first-strand cDNA, a TRAV- and TRBV-specific set, covered both alpha and beta chains. For amplifying TCRs, the PCR ran for approximately 18 cycles with Phusion, which was used together with a constant-region primer and the adapter on the V primers. Via MiXCR, TCRdb re-called the reads, giving one row per CDR3 protein. The sample lists 40,000 or so distinct CDR3 sequences; around a third were seen once. This CDR3 region has 14 residues. By frequency in the sample, this clonotype is medium-sized. A read error may account for a junction end that differs from germline. Time point meaning: before trial treatment.

The sequence was collected from a male donor with gallbladder cancer. The chain recombines TRBV5-3 with TRBJ2-3; D remains ambiguous. TRBV5-3 counts as an open reading frame of uncertain function. The starting material was PBMCs, obtained before treatment. For the CDR3, the DNA is TGTGCCAGCAGCTTAGGCCCTGGGACAGATACGCAGTATTTT. It yields the protein CASSLGPGTDTQYF.